This T cell receptor beta chain derives from a study of spatial heterogeneity in lung cancer. Findings and limits, study-wide: The number of expanded tumor alpha and beta chains correlated with mutation number.

One entry per CDR3 protein results from TCRdb running MiXCR on the 5' RACE reads. The sample holds about 6,900 distinct CDR3 sequences; around 3% are singletons and the top ten take over 20%. Time point specified: sample taken at primary tumor resection. This CDR3 is 14 amino acids long. The V segment lost 5 bases and the J segment 4 bases; nucleotides outside the gene matches: 7. Germline CDR1 SGHAT, CDR2 FQNNGV. This clonotype was picked up many times. Its antigen is currently unknown. The sample consisted of lung tumor tissue, taken at surgery. This TCR derives from a male donor with early-stage non-small cell lung cancer. The chain links TRBV11-2 to TRBJ1-2; TRBD1 matches at 7 bases. The CDR3 loop reads CASSTPDRVYGYTF. The CDR3 coding sequence is TGTGCCAGCAGCACCCCAGACAGGGTCTATGGCTACACCTTC.